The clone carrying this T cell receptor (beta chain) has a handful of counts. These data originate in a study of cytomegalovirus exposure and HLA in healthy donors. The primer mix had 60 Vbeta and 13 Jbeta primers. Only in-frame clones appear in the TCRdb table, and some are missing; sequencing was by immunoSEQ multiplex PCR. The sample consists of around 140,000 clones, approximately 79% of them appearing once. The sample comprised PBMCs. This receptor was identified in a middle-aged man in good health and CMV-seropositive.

CDR3 DNA: TGTGCCAGCAGCCAAACCACAGGGGGCCTTAATGAAAAACTGTTTTTT. This codes for CASSQTTGGLNEKLFF. This chain connects TRBV5-4 to TRBJ1-4; the match to TRBD1 covers 9 bases. From germline, CDR1 is SGHNT and CDR2 YYREEE (reference sequence). Germline trimming cut 4 bases from V and 4 bases from J; bases unmatched to any gene: 8. CDR3 length: 16 residues.